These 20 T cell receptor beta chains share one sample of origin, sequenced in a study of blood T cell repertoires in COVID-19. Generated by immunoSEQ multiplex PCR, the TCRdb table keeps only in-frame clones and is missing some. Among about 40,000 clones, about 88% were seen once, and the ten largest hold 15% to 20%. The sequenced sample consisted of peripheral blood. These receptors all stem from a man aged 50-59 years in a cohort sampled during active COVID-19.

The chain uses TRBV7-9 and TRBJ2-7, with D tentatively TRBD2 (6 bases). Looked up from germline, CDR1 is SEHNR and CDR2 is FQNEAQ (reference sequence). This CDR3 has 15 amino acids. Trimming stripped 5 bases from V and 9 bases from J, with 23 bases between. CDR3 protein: CASSQRDSAIPGQYV. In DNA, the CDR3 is TGTGCCAGCAGCCAAAGGGACTCAGCTATTCCCGGGCAGTACGTC.

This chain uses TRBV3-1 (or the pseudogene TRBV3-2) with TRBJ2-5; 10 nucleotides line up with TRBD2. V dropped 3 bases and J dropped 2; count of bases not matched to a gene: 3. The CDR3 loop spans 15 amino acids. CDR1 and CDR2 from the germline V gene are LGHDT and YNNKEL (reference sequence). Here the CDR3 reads CASSHGTSDQETQYF. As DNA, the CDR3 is TGTGCCAGCAGCCACGGGACTAGCGATCAAGAGACCCAGTACTTC.

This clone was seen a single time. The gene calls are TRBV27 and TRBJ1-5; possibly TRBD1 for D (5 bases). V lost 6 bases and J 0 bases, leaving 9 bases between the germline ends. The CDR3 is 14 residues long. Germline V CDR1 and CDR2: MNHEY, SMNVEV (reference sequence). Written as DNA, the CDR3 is TGTGCCAGCAGGGGGGGATATAGCAATCAGCCCCAGCATTTT. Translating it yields CASRGGYSNQPQHF.

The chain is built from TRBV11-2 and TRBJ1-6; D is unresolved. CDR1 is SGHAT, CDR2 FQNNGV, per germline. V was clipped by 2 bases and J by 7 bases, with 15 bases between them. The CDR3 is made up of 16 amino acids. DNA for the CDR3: TGTGCCAGCAGCTTATCCTCGCGGGCGCGGAATTCACCCCTCCACTTT. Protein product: CASSLSSRARNSPLHF.

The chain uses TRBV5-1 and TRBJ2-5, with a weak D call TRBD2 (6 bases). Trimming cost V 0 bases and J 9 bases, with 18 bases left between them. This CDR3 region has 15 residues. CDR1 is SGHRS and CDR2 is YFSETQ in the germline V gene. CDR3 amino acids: CASSLGDSRPGAQYF. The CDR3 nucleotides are TGCGCCAGCAGCTTGGGGGACTCCCGCCCTGGAGCCCAGTACTTC.

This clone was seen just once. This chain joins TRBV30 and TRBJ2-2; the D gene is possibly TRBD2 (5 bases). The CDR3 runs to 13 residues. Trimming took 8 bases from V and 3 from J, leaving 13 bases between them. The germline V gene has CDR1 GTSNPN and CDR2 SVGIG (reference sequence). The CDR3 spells CATSGTYTGELFF. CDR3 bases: TGTGCCACGAGCGGAACATACACCGGGGAGCTGTTTTTT.

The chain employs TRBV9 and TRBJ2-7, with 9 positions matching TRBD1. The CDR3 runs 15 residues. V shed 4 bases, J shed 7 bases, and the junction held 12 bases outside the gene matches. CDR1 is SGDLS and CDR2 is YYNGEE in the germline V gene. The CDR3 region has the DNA TGTGCCAGCAGCCCCCAGGCACAGGGGGCGGGGGAGCAGTACTTC. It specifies CASSPQAQGAGEQYF.

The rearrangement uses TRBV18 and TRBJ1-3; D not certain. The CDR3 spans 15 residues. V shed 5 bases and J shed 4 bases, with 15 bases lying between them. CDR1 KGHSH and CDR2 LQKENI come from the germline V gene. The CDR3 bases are TGTGCCAGCTCATCCCCGGTCGAATGGGGAAACACCATATATTTT. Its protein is CASSSPVEWGNTIYF.

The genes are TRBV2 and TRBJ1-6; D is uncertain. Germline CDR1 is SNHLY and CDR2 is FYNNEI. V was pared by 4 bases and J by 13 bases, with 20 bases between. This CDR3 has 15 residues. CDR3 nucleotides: TGTGCCAGCAGTGCTAGTATGGAAGGGAGTGGGCCCCTCCACTTT. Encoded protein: CASSASMEGSGPLHF.

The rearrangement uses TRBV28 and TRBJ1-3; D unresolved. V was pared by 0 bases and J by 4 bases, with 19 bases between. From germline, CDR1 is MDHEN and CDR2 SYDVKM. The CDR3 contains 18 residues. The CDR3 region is CASSLWPFGRGGGNTIYF. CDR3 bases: TGTGCCAGCAGTTTATGGCCCTTCGGTCGGGGTGGAGGAAACACCATATATTTT.

CDR3 residues: CASSPKQVLGNTIYF. CDR3 DNA sequence: TGTGCCAGCTCACCGAAGCAGGTTCTTGGAAACACCATATATTTT. The chain employs TRBV18 and TRBJ1-3; no definite D call. This CDR3 is 15 amino acids long. CDR1 is KGHSH and CDR2 is LQKENI in the germline V gene. The V and J ends lost 3 bases and 3 bases respectively, with 12 bases between them. The complete variable domain, with remaining parts taken from reference TRBV18 and TRBJ1-3, reads NAGVMQNPRHLVRRRGQEARLRCSPMKGHSHVYWYRQLPEEGLKFMVYLQKENIIDESGMPKERFSAEFPKEGPSILRIQQVVRGDSAAYFCASSPKQVLGNTIYFGEGSWLTVV.

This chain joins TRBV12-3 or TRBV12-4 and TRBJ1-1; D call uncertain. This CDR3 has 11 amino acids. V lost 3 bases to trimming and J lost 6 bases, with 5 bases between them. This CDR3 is CASSLSPEAFF. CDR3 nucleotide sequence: TGTGCCAGCAGTTTGAGCCCTGAAGCTTTCTTT.

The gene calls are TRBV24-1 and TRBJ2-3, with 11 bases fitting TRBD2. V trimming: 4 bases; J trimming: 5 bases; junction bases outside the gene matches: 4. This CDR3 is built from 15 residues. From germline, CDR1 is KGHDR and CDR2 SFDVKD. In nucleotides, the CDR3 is TGTGCCACCAGTGACCGCGGACTAGCGGGAGATACGCAGTATTTT. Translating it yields CATSDRGLAGDTQYF.

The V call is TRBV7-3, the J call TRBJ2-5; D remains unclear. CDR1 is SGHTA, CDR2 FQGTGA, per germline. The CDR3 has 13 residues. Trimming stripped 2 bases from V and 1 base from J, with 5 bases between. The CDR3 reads CASSLSSQETQYF. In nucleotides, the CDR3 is TGTGCCAGCAGCTTATCCAGCCAAGAGACCCAGTACTTC.

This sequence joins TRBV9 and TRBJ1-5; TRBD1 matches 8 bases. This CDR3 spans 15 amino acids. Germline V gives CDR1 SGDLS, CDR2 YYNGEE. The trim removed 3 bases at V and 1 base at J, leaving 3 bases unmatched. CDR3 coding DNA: TGTGCCAGCAGCGCACAGGGGGGGAGCAATCAGCCCCAGCATTTT. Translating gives CASSAQGGSNQPQHF.

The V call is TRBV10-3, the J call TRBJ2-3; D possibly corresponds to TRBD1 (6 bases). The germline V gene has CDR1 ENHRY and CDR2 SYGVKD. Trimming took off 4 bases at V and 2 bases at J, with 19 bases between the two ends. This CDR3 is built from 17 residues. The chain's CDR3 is CAISGPETGLVTDTQYF. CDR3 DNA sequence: TGTGCCATCAGTGGGCCGGAAACAGGGTTAGTCACAGATACGCAGTATTTT.

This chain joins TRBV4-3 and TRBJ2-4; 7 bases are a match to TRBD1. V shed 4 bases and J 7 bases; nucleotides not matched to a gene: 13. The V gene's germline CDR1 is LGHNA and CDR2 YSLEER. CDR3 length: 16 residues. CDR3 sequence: CASSLKTTDRANIQYF. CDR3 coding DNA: TGCGCCAGCAGCCTCAAGACGACTGACAGGGCCAACATTCAGTACTTC.

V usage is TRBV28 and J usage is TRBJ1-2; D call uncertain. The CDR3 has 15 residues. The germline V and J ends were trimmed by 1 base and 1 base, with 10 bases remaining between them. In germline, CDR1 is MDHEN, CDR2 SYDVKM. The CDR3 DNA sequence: TGTGCCAGCAGTTTATCGGCAGGAAATAACTATGGCTACACCTTC. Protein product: CASSLSAGNNYGYTF.

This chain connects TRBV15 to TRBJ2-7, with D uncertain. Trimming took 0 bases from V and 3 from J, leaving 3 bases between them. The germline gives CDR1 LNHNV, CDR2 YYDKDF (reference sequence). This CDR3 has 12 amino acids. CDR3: CATSRDNYEQYF. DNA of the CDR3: TGTGCCACCAGCAGAGACAACTACGAGCAGTACTTC. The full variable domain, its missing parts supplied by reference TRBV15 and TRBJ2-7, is DAMVIQNPRYQVTQFGKPVTLSCSQTLNHNVMYWYQQKSSQAPKLLFHYYDKDFNNEADTPDNFQSRRPNTSFCFLDIRSPGLGDTAMYLCATSRDNYEQYFGPGTRLTVT.

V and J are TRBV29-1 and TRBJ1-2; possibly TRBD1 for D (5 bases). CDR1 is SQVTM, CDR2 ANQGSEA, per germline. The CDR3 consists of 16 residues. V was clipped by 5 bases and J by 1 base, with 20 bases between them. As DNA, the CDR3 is TGCAGCGTTCATTTGACAGCCGGTAGGGGTAACTATGGCTACACCTTC. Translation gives CSVHLTAGRGNYGYTF.